This T cell receptor (beta chain) was retrieved from a study of blood T cell repertoires in COVID-19. Overall study: The United States, Italy and Spain were the sources of the acute and convalescent COVID-19 samples.

In its sample, this clone was seen a few times. Source study methods: Reference gene primer amplification yielded estimated nucleated cell counts. Assay used: immunoSEQ multiplex PCR; TCRdb lists only in-frame clones, some missing. Clonal size and the V and J genes are those of that table, whereas D and trimming came from the DNA. The table shows about 70,000 clones, with about 81% occurring only once. The CDR3 is 20 amino acids. The germline CDR1 and CDR2 sequences are MDHEN and SYDVKM. Trimming took 1 base from V and 0 from J; bases not matched to a gene: 11. Sequencing used peripheral blood. The sequence was obtained from an older man with acute or convalescent COVID-19. The chain recombines TRBV28 with TRBJ2-1; 11 bases map to TRBD2. The DNA of the CDR3 is TGTGCCAGCAGTTTATTAGTTGGACTAGCGGGTTTCAGCTCCTACAATGAGCAGTTCTTC. This translates into CASSLLVGLAGFSSYNEQFF.